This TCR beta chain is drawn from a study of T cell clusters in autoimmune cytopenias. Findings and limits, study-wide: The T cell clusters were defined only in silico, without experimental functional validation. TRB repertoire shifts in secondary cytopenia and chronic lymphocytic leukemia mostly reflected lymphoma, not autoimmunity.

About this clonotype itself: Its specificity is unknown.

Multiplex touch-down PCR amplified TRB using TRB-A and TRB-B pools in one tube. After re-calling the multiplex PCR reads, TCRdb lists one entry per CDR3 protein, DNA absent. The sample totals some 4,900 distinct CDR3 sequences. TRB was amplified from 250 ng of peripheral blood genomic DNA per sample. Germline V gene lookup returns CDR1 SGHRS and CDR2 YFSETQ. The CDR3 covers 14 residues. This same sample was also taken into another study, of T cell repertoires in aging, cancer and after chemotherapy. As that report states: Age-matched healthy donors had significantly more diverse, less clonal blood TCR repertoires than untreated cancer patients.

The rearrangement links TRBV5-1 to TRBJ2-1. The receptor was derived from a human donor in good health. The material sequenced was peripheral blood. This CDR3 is CASSSAVGGNEQFF. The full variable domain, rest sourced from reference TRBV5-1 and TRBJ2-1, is KAGVTQTPRYLIKTRGQQVTLSCSPISGHRSVSWYQQTPGQGLQFLFEYFSETQRNKGNFPGRFSGRQFSNSRSEMNVSTLELGDSALYLCASSSAVGGNEQFFGPGTRLTVL.